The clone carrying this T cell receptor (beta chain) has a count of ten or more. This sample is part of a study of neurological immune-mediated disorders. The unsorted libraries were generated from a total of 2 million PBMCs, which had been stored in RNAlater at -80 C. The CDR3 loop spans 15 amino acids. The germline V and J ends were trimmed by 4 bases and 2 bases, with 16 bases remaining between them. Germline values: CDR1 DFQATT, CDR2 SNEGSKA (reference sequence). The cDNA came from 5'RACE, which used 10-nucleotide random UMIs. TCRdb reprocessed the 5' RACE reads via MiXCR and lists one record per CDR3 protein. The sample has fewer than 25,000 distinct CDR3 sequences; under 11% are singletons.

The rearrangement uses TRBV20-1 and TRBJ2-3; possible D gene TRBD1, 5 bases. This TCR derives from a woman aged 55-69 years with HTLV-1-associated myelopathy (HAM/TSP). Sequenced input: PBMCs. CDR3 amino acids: CSAIRQLFTTDTQYF. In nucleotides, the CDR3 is TGCAGTGCTATAAGACAGTTATTTACCACAGATACGCAGTATTTT.